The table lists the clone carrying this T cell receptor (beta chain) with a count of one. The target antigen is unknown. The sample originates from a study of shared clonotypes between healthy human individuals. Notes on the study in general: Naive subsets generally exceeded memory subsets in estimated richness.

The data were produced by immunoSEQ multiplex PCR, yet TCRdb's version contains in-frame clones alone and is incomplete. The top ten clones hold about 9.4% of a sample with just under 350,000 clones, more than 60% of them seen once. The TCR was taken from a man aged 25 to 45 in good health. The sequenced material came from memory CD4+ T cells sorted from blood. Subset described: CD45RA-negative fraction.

CDR3 amino acids: CASSAGGLAGGIADTQYF. The CDR3 DNA follows: TGTGCCAGCAGCGCGGGGGGACTAGCGGGAGGGATCGCAGATACGCAGTATTTT. The chain combines TRBV9 with TRBJ2-3, with 16 bases matching TRBD2. Germline-derived CDR1 and CDR2 are SGDLS and YYNGEE. V lost 3 bases, J lost 4 bases, and 8 bases stayed unmatched. This CDR3 spans 18 amino acids.